This entry is about one T cell receptor beta chain. Its specificity is unknown. The authors extracted RNA and reverse transcribed it into cDNA as the sequencing template. Sequencing was performed with immunoSEQ multiplex PCR; in TCRdb, only in-frame clones are kept and a portion is missing. In the table there are 150,000 to 200,000 clones, 55% to 65% of which are singletons. With 4 bases clipped from V and 8 bases from J, the junction kept 12 bases outside the gene matches. Germline V gene lookup returns CDR1 MNHNS and CDR2 SASEGT. The CDR3 totals 16 residues. This sample was taken from a study of CD8+ T cells in alopecia areata. General study points: Possibly because of HLA-related factors, TCR sharing was less clear across patients than in mice.

V gene TRBV6-1 combines with J gene TRBJ1-4; 8 nucleotides agree with TRBD1. The clonotype originates from a human donor in good health. Sequenced material: CD4+ T cells sorted from blood. The chain's CDR3 is CASSANTGTGHEKLFF. In DNA, the CDR3 is TGTGCCAGCAGTGCAAATACCGGGACAGGTCACGAAAAACTGTTTTTT.